The 20 T cell receptor beta chains reported below all come from one sample, sequenced in a study of T-cell memory formation after mild COVID-19. TCRdb redid the calling of the 5' RACE reads with MiXCR, one entry per CDR3 protein. Altogether about 350,000 distinct CDR3 sequences are present, roughly 15% being singletons, with the ten largest covering about 20%. Material: PBMCs or a T cell subset sorted from them (not recorded which). These receptors originate from a man younger than 30 who had mild COVID-19 (a few samples of this study predate the infection). Cell type and time point are not known.

This clonotype has a handful of counts. This rearrangement joins TRBV7-2 to TRBJ2-3; 8 positions match TRBD2. Per the germline V gene, CDR1 is SGHTA and CDR2 is FQGNSA. The CDR3 totals 17 residues. V dropped 1 base and J dropped 4; count of bases not matched to a gene: 10. CDR3 sequence: CASSLEAGGTVSDTQYF. In DNA, the CDR3 is TGTGCCAGCAGCTTAGAGGCGGGGGGCACGGTATCAGATACGCAGTATTTT.

This chain uses TRBV4-1 with TRBJ2-3; 14 nucleotides align to TRBD2. The junction had 4 bases not matched to a gene; V was cut back by 2 bases and J by 3 bases. CDR1 MGHRA and CDR2 YSYEKL come from the germline V gene. The CDR3 spans 17 residues. CDR3 in amino acids: CASSQPGLAGVTDTQYF. The CDR3 bases are TGCGCCAGCAGCCAACCGGGACTAGCGGGGGTAACAGATACGCAGTATTTT.

The chain links TRBV20-1 to TRBJ1-1; possibly TRBD1 for D (5 bases). This CDR3 has 13 amino acids. Between the trimmed V and J ends, which lost 3 bases and 1 base, there was a span of 9 bases. CDR1 is DFQATT and CDR2 is SNEGSKA in the germline V gene (reference sequence). CDR3 nucleotide sequence: TGCAGTGCTAGGAAAGGGGAGAACACTGAAGCTTTCTTT. Translating it yields CSARKGENTEAFF.

This clonotype has at least ten counts. J is TRBJ2-1 and V is TRBV11-1; 8 nucleotides match TRBD2. Germline CDR1 reads SGHAT; CDR2 reads FQDESV (reference sequence). The junction had 7 bases not matched to a gene; V was cut back by 0 bases and J by 6 bases. The CDR3 spans 16 residues. The CDR3 spells CASSLARAGGSNEQFF. CDR3 nucleotides: TGTGCCAGCAGCTTAGCCAGGGCGGGGGGATCCAATGAGCAGTTCTTC.

This clonotype was seen more than once but under ten times. The chain carries TRBV7-9 and TRBJ2-3; D is ambiguous. This CDR3 is built from 15 residues. The germline gives CDR1 SEHNR, CDR2 FQNEAQ (reference sequence). Trimming removed 4 bases at V and 4 bases at J, with 15 bases between. The CDR3 DNA sequence: TGTGCCAGCAGCTCCGAGGCAGCACCCGCAGATACGCAGTATTTT. Encoded protein: CASSSEAAPADTQYF.

The chain recombines TRBV4-3 with TRBJ1-5; D is unclear. Trimming took off 0 bases at V and 5 bases at J, with 14 bases between the two ends. Germline assignment: CDR1 LGHNA and CDR2 YSLEER. CDR3 length equals 16 residues. Here the CDR3 reads CASSQDVTSFYQPQHF. The CDR3 DNA reads TGCGCCAGCAGCCAAGATGTGACATCTTTTTATCAGCCCCAGCATTTT.

The chain recombines TRBV2 with TRBJ2-3; no reliable D call. The V end lost 2 bases, the J end lost 4 bases, and 7 bases lay between the germline ends. This CDR3 is built from 13 residues. CDR1 SNHLY and CDR2 FYNNEI come from the germline V gene. The CDR3 loop reads CASSENRPDTQYF. CDR3 nucleotides: TGTGCCAGCAGTGAAAACCGCCCAGATACGCAGTATTTT.

This clonotype has only a few counts. The chain joins TRBV6-1 to TRBJ2-3; D is unresolved. The CDR3 has 15 residues. CDR1 and CDR2 (germline): MNHNS, SASEGT. Trimming removed 2 bases at V and 2 bases at J, with 11 bases between. CDR3 in DNA: TGTGCCAGCAGTGAATTTGCACGGCTCACAGATACGCAGTATTTT. Translating it yields CASSEFARLTDTQYF.

A few counts support this clonotype. The chain recombines TRBV6-5 with TRBJ2-2; 7 nucleotides match TRBD1. Unmatched junction bases numbered 5, after V lost 6 bases and J lost 7 bases. The germline V gene has CDR1 MNHEY and CDR2 SVGAGI. The CDR3 extends over 13 amino acids. CDR3 region: CASSDRVNGELFF. In DNA, the CDR3 is TGTGCCAGCAGCGACAGGGTGAACGGGGAGCTGTTTTTT.

This clonotype was observed many times. V usage is TRBV5-1 and J usage is TRBJ2-5; TRBD1 might be the D (5 bases). Germline-derived CDR1 and CDR2 are SGHRS and YFSETQ. Trimming left V 2 bases short and J 2 bases short, with 7 bases between. The CDR3 spans 13 residues. The CDR3 DNA is TGCGCCAGCAGCTTTGACAGTCAAGAGACCCAGTACTTC. Amino acids: CASSFDSQETQYF.

CDR3 DNA: TGTGCCAGCAGTGACTTGGGCGGGGCGGACCAAGAGACCCAGTACTTC. It codes for CASSDLGGADQETQYF. This chain joins TRBV6-5 and TRBJ2-5, with D tentatively TRBD2 (6 bases). The V gene lost 5 bases and the J gene lost 0 bases, with 16 bases spanning the gap. This CDR3 has 16 amino acids. Germline lookup yields CDR1 MNHEY and CDR2 SVGAGI.

In this sample, this clonotype turned up a few times. The chain carries TRBV20-1 and TRBJ2-7; 7 positions match TRBD1. V lost 3 bases and J lost 6; bases outside the gene matches: 11. Germline V CDR1 and CDR2: DFQATT, SNEGSKA (reference sequence). The CDR3 loop spans 14 amino acids. This CDR3 is CSARSDRVESEQYV. In nucleotides, the CDR3 is TGCAGTGCTAGGAGCGACAGGGTCGAGAGCGAGCAGTACGTC.

The table lists this clonotype with a few counts. The V gene is TRBV29-1, the J gene TRBJ2-3; D uncertain. CDR1 is SQVTM, CDR2 ANQGSEA, per germline. The CDR3 has 15 residues. The ends were cut back, 3 bases at V and 4 bases at J, with 17 bases in the middle. This CDR3 reads CSVEVRQDGPDTQYF. DNA for the CDR3: TGCAGCGTTGAGGTTCGACAAGATGGCCCAGATACGCAGTATTTT.

DNA of the CDR3: TGTGCCAGCAGCTTAGCGCCGGACTACGAGCAGTACTTC. Translated, it gives CASSLAPDYEQYF. The V gene is TRBV7-2, the J gene TRBJ2-7; no clear D. Germline V gene lookup returns CDR1 SGHTA and CDR2 FQGNSA. CDR3 length equals 13 residues. With 0 bases removed from V and 3 bases from J, the gap between germline ends came to 6 bases.

The chain carries TRBV18 and TRBJ2-1; D unresolved. With 4 bases removed from V and 4 bases from J, the gap between germline ends came to 14 bases. The V gene's germline CDR1 is KGHSH and CDR2 LQKENI. The CDR3 runs to 15 residues. The CDR3 DNA is TGTGCCAGCTCACTAAACACGGCGAAGTACAATGAGCAGTTCTTC. It is translated as CASSLNTAKYNEQFF.

This clonotype turned up a few times. V gene TRBV4-1 combines with J gene TRBJ1-1, with D tentatively TRBD1 (5 bases). Per germline, CDR1 MGHRA and CDR2 YSYEKL. Trimming cost V 3 bases and J 11 bases, with 16 bases left between them. This CDR3 spans 13 amino acids. CDR3 nucleotides: TGCGCCAGCAGCCAGCTCCCCAGGGTTGGGGCTTTCTTT. Amino acid sequence: CASSQLPRVGAFF.

This clonotype appeared many times. The CDR3 DNA reads as TGTGCCAGCAGCCCGGGACAAAACTATGGCTACACCTTC. It codes for CASSPGQNYGYTF. This chain joins TRBV7-2 and TRBJ1-2; D might be TRBD1 (6 bases). From germline, CDR1 is SGHTA and CDR2 FQGNSA. V was shortened by 5 bases and J by 2 bases, with 9 bases between the two germline ends. The CDR3 has 13 amino acids.

This clonotype was observed a few times. The chain has TRBV29-1 and TRBJ1-1; D is uncertain. The germline CDR1 and CDR2 sequences are SQVTM and ANQGSEA. V gave up 1 base and J gave up 4 bases, with 10 bases separating them. The CDR3 is 13 amino acids. CDR3 protein: CSVEVGLGTEAFF. The DNA of the CDR3 is TGCAGCGTTGAAGTAGGCTTGGGCACTGAAGCTTTCTTT. Filled out from reference TRBV29-1 and TRBJ1-1, the complete variable domain reads SAVISQKPSRDICQRGTSLTIQCQVDSQVTMMFWYRQQPGQSLTLIATANQGSEATYESGFVIDKFPISRPNLTFSTLTVSNMSPEDSSIYLCSVEVGLGTEAFFGQGTRLTVV.

This clonotype showed up many times. The J gene is TRBJ2-1, the V gene TRBV20-1, with 7 bases fitting TRBD1. Trimming took 3 bases from V and 0 from J; bases not matched to a gene: 5. The CDR3 loop spans 15 amino acids. Germline V gene data show CDR1 as DFQATT and CDR2 as SNEGSKA (reference sequence). CDR3 region: CSARKGGASYNEQFF. CDR3 DNA sequence: TGCAGTGCTAGGAAAGGGGGCGCCTCCTACAATGAGCAGTTCTTC.

This rearrangement joins TRBV24-1 to TRBJ1-5; 7 bases align to TRBD1. The CDR3 extends over 14 amino acids. Germline CDR1 is KGHDR and CDR2 is SFDVKD. V shed 9 bases, J shed 5 bases, and the junction held 9 bases outside the gene matches. The CDR3 nucleotides read TGTGCCACCCCTTTCCCGCAGGGGGATCAGCCCCAGCATTTT. Its protein product is CATPFPQGDQPQHF.